This TCR beta chain is drawn from a study of cytomegalovirus exposure and HLA in healthy donors. V lost 1 base to trimming and J lost 4 bases; unmatched junction nucleotides: 4. CDR3 size: 15 residues. Germline CDR1 is SGHTA and CDR2 is FQGNSA. At collection, donors were nominally healthy, but unrecorded immune exposures were probable. The primer mix had 60 Vbeta and 13 Jbeta primers. Here immunoSEQ multiplex PCR was the method, and the copy in TCRdb shows in-frame clones only, minus some. The table lists 130,000 or so clones, more than 70% of them singletons. To note about this clone: Its antigen is currently unknown.

General study findings and limits: Exclusion applied to some V segments, including TRBV6-2 and TRBV6-3, as they were indistinguishable. Testing in vitro showed a few CMV-associated chains specific for CMV antigens. Cytomegalovirus association was listed for about 170 TCR beta chains.

The sequence was obtained from a woman aged 50 to 60 in good health and CMV-seropositive. The chain joins TRBV7-2 to TRBJ2-5, with TRBD2 matching over 9 bases. Specimen: PBMCs. Here the CDR3 reads CASSLGGRVRETQYF. The CDR3 nucleotides are TGTGCCAGCAGCTTAGGCGGGAGGGTTCGAGAGACCCAGTACTTC. Drawing the rest from reference TRBV7-2 and TRBJ2-5, the complete variable domain is GAGVSQSPSNKVTEKGKDVELRCDPISGHTALYWYRQSLGQGLEFLIYFQGNSAPDKSGLPSDRFSAERTGGSVSTLTIQRTQQEDSAVYLCASSLGGRVRETQYFGPGTRLLVL.